Listed below are T cell receptor beta chains from one sample, sequenced in a study of T cell responses to AZD1222 COVID-19 vaccine. Data came from immunoSEQ multiplex PCR; TCRdb stores just in-frame clones and leaves some out. The sample shows approximately 150,000 clones, roughly 90% of them seen only once. Sequenced here: peripheral blood, sampled 28 days after the second AZD1222 dose. The receptors were gathered from an adult who received the AZD1222 COVID-19 vaccine. The CDR3 runs from the conserved cysteine through the conserved F or W. Fields, in order: clone size, D gene, J gene, V gene, CDR3 DNA, CDR3 protein. The D gene is left open where the match is weak. Clone sizes are given selectively: once, few, many, or a class where the clone is expanded.

abundance: -
d_gene: -
j_gene: TRBJ1-1
v_gene: TRBV11-1
CDR3nt: TGTGCCAGCAGCCAATTTACTATCGTCTCGAACACTGAAGCTTTCTTT
CDR3aa: CASSQFTIVSNTEAFF

abundance: -
d_gene: TRBD1
j_gene: TRBJ1-2
v_gene: TRBV27
CDR3nt: TGTGCCAGCAGTCCCGTGGGGAGGGGGCAAGGCTACACCTTC
CDR3aa: CASSPVGRGQGYTF

abundance: -
d_gene: -
j_gene: TRBJ1-6
v_gene: TRBV28
CDR3nt: TGTGCCACCGGGACGGCCATTATTTCACCCCTCCACTTT
CDR3aa: CATGTAIISPLHF

abundance: once
d_gene: -
j_gene: TRBJ1-6
v_gene: TRBV4-2
CDR3nt: TGTGCCAGCAGCCAAGAATGGGACACCCTCGGTTCACCCCTCCACTTT
CDR3aa: CASSQEWDTLGSPLHF

abundance: once
d_gene: -
j_gene: TRBJ2-1
v_gene: TRBV7-8
CDR3nt: TGTGCCAGCAGCCCCGACCGGGAGCAGTTCTTC
CDR3aa: CASSPDREQFF

abundance: -
d_gene: -
j_gene: TRBJ2-1
v_gene: TRBV29-1
CDR3nt: TGCAGCGTTGAAAGTGGCACTACGCGAAATGAGCAGTTCTTC
CDR3aa: CSVESGTTRNEQFF

abundance: -
d_gene: TRBD1
j_gene: TRBJ2-2
v_gene: TRBV19
CDR3nt: TGTGCCAGTAGTACTCGGACAGGGCGGAACACCGGGGAGCTGTTTTTT
CDR3aa: CASSTRTGRNTGELFF

abundance: -
d_gene: TRBD1
j_gene: TRBJ1-1
v_gene: TRBV5-4
CDR3nt: TGTGCCAGCAGCTTGAGACAGGGGGTGTTCACTGAAGCTTTCTTT
CDR3aa: CASSLRQGVFTEAFF

abundance: -
d_gene: TRBD2
j_gene: TRBJ2-7
v_gene: TRBV18
CDR3nt: TGTGCCAGCTCATCATTCGGGCTAGCGGGAGGCGCCTACGAGCAGTACTTC
CDR3aa: CASSSFGLAGGAYEQYF

abundance: -
d_gene: -
j_gene: TRBJ1-2
v_gene: TRBV28
CDR3nt: TGTGCCAGCACGGGGTCCCAGGGGACAGGCTACACCTTC
CDR3aa: CASTGSQGTGYTF

abundance: few
d_gene: TRBD1
j_gene: TRBJ2-5
v_gene: TRBV5-1
CDR3nt: TGCGCCAGCAGCCCTGAGACAGGGACCCTCGTAGAGACCCAGTACTTC
CDR3aa: CASSPETGTLVETQYF

abundance: -
d_gene: -
j_gene: TRBJ1-4
v_gene: TRBV11-2
CDR3nt: TGTGCCAGCAGCTTAGTTTTAAGGTTTGTATATGAAAAACTGTTTTTT
CDR3aa: CASSLVLRFVYEKLFF

abundance: -
d_gene: -
j_gene: TRBJ1-5
v_gene: TRBV6-5
CDR3nt: TGTGCCAGCAGTTACGGCGGGAATAGCAATCAGCCCCAGCATTTT
CDR3aa: CASSYGGNSNQPQHF

abundance: -
d_gene: -
j_gene: TRBJ1-5
v_gene: TRBV5-8
CDR3nt: TGTGCCAGCAGCTTGTTACCTAGCAATCAGCCCCAGCATTTT
CDR3aa: CASSLLPSNQPQHF

abundance: -
d_gene: TRBD1
j_gene: TRBJ1-5
v_gene: TRBV29-1
CDR3nt: TGCAGCGTTGCAGGGGGCATGGATCAGCCCCAGCATTTT
CDR3aa: CSVAGGMDQPQHF

abundance: -
d_gene: TRBD1
j_gene: TRBJ1-2
v_gene: TRBV7-6
CDR3nt: TGTGCCAGCAGCTTAGGGGACAGGGGGCTGAGTGGCTACACCTTC
CDR3aa: CASSLGDRGLSGYTF

abundance: -
d_gene: -
j_gene: TRBJ2-3
v_gene: TRBV9
CDR3nt: TGTGCCAGCAGAGGGGGGCTATCTAGCACAGATACGCAGTATTTT
CDR3aa: CASRGGLSSTDTQYF

abundance: -
d_gene: -
j_gene: TRBJ1-6
v_gene: TRBV28
CDR3nt: TGTGCCAGCACACCAGCCCCAGGGTTAGGTTCACCCCTCCACTTT
CDR3aa: CASTPAPGLGSPLHF

abundance: few
d_gene: TRBD2
j_gene: TRBJ2-1
v_gene: TRBV4-2
CDR3nt: TGTGCCAGCAGCCAAGATCTCGCGGGAGCGTATAATGAGCAGTTCTTC
CDR3aa: CASSQDLAGAYNEQFF

abundance: -
d_gene: TRBD1
j_gene: TRBJ1-4
v_gene: TRBV27
CDR3nt: TGTGCCAGCAGTTTTGGGACAGGGGGTGAAAAACTGTTTTTT
CDR3aa: CASSFGTGGEKLFF

abundance: -
d_gene: -
j_gene: TRBJ2-6
v_gene: TRBV28
CDR3nt: TGTGCCAGCAGTTTCCCCAGACCCTCTGGGGCCAACGTCCTGACTTTC
CDR3aa: CASSFPRPSGANVLTF

abundance: -
d_gene: TRBD2
j_gene: TRBJ2-2
v_gene: TRBV7-9
CDR3nt: TGTGCCAGCAGTCGGCGGGACGGGGGGACCGGGGAGCTGTTTTTT
CDR3aa: CASSRRDGGTGELFF

abundance: -
d_gene: -
j_gene: TRBJ2-1
v_gene: TRBV5-1
CDR3nt: TGCGCCAGCAGCGGGGGCGGCTCCTACAATGAGCAGTTCTTC
CDR3aa: CASSGGGSYNEQFF

abundance: -
d_gene: -
j_gene: TRBJ1-3
v_gene: TRBV19
CDR3nt: TGTGCCAGTACCTCCGGCGGGCCATTAGACTTT
CDR3aa: CASTSGGPLDF

abundance: -
d_gene: TRBD1
j_gene: TRBJ2-2
v_gene: TRBV5-4
CDR3nt: TGTGCCAGCAGCTCGACAGGGGTTGACACCGGGGAGCTGTTTTTT
CDR3aa: CASSSTGVDTGELFF

abundance: -
d_gene: -
j_gene: TRBJ2-7
v_gene: TRBV7-2
CDR3nt: TGTGCCAGCAGCTTAACAGGGAGAGACTACGAGCAGTACTTC
CDR3aa: CASSLTGRDYEQYF

abundance: -
d_gene: TRBD2
j_gene: TRBJ2-3
v_gene: TRBV5-1
CDR3nt: TGCGCCAGCAGCTTGGACCTAGCGGGCTTAGATACGCAGTATTTT
CDR3aa: CASSLDLAGLDTQYF

abundance: -
d_gene: -
j_gene: TRBJ2-2
v_gene: TRBV7-9
CDR3nt: TGTGCCAGCAGCTGGGACCACTCACCCCCGAACACCGGGGAGCTGTTTTTT
CDR3aa: CASSWDHSPPNTGELFF

abundance: -
d_gene: TRBD1
j_gene: TRBJ2-5
v_gene: TRBV30
CDR3nt: TGTGCCTGGAGTACAGGGGGAGTAGAGACCCAGTACTTC
CDR3aa: CAWSTGGVETQYF

abundance: -
d_gene: -
j_gene: TRBJ1-5
v_gene: TRBV19
CDR3nt: TGTGCCAGTAGTACCAGTCAGAACAATCAGCCCCAGCATTTT
CDR3aa: CASSTSQNNQPQHF

abundance: -
d_gene: -
j_gene: TRBJ2-4
v_gene: TRBV5-1
CDR3nt: TGCGCCAGCAGCTTGCGCTCAGAAAACATTCAGTACTTC
CDR3aa: CASSLRSENIQYF

abundance: -
d_gene: -
j_gene: TRBJ1-2
v_gene: TRBV19
CDR3nt: TGTGCCAGTAAGACCTCGGGAGGGGCCTATGGCTACACCTTC
CDR3aa: CASKTSGGAYGYTF

abundance: -
d_gene: -
j_gene: TRBJ1-4
v_gene: TRBV28
CDR3nt: TGTGCCAGCGGAAAAAGGAGTGAAAAACTGTTTTTT
CDR3aa: CASGKRSEKLFF

abundance: -
d_gene: TRBD1
j_gene: TRBJ2-3
v_gene: TRBV18
CDR3nt: TGTGCCAGCTCACCAATAACGGCAGGGGGCGCGGGTGATACGCAGTATTTT
CDR3aa: CASSPITAGGAGDTQYF

abundance: -
d_gene: -
j_gene: TRBJ1-4
v_gene: TRBV5-6
CDR3nt: TGTGCCAGCAGCGATCCTGTTGGGCGGGGTCTCAGTGAAAAACTGTTTTTT
CDR3aa: CASSDPVGRGLSEKLFF

abundance: -
d_gene: -
j_gene: TRBJ1-4
v_gene: TRBV3-1/TRBV3-2
CDR3nt: TGTGCCAGCAGCCAAGAAGGCCAGGGTCTTAATGAAAAACTGTTTTTT
CDR3aa: CASSQEGQGLNEKLFF

abundance: few
d_gene: -
j_gene: TRBJ2-3
v_gene: TRBV29-1
CDR3nt: TGCAGCGGTAGAGGGCAGCCCACAGATACGCAGTATTTT
CDR3aa: CSGRGQPTDTQYF

abundance: -
d_gene: -
j_gene: TRBJ1-5
v_gene: TRBV20-1
CDR3nt: TGCAGTGCTAGCTCGGGGACCCAGCATTTT
CDR3aa: CSASSGTQHF

abundance: -
d_gene: TRBD1
j_gene: TRBJ2-3
v_gene: TRBV6-1
CDR3nt: TGTGCCAGCAACCGACAGGGAGCGGATACGCAGTATTTT
CDR3aa: CASNRQGADTQYF

abundance: -
d_gene: -
j_gene: TRBJ1-6
v_gene: TRBV3-1/TRBV3-2
CDR3nt: TGTGCCAGCAGCCTCGCCGGGGGGGGATCTAATTCACCCCTCCACTTT
CDR3aa: CASSLAGGGSNSPLHF

abundance: -
d_gene: TRBD1
j_gene: TRBJ1-6
v_gene: TRBV19
CDR3nt: TGTGCCAGTAGTGGGGGACAGGAGTATAATTCACCCCTCCACTTT
CDR3aa: CASSGGQEYNSPLHF

abundance: -
d_gene: -
j_gene: TRBJ1-3
v_gene: TRBV4-3
CDR3nt: TGCGCCAGCAGCCAAGATCTCAGGGGAAGGAGAAACACCATATATTTT
CDR3aa: CASSQDLRGRRNTIYF

abundance: -
d_gene: -
j_gene: TRBJ2-5
v_gene: TRBV14
CDR3nt: TGTGCCAGCAGTCGAGGGTCGTGGGAGACCCAGTACTTC
CDR3aa: CASSRGSWETQYF

abundance: few
d_gene: TRBD1
j_gene: TRBJ1-3
v_gene: TRBV2
CDR3nt: TGTGCCAGCAGCCCCGGGACAGGGGGCGAGGGCTCTGGAAACACCATATATTTT
CDR3aa: CASSPGTGGEGSGNTIYF